This entry lists 24 T cell receptor beta chains sequenced from one sample in a study of blood T cell repertoires in COVID-19. The protocol was immunoSEQ multiplex PCR, while the TCRdb copy is restricted to in-frame clones and leaves out a portion. Of about half a million clones in the sample, approximately 83% were seen once. The sample taken for sequencing was peripheral blood. The receptors shown here come from a human donor in a cohort sampled during active COVID-19.

This chain links TRBV15 with TRBJ2-2; 10 bases match TRBD2. This CDR3 has 17 residues. The ends lost 6 bases at V and 3 bases at J; junction bases unmatched: 10. Per germline, CDR1 LNHNV and CDR2 YYDKDF (reference sequence). The chain's CDR3 is CATSYPSGGGDTGELFF. The CDR3 DNA follows: TGTGCCACCAGTTATCCTAGCGGGGGAGGGGACACCGGGGAGCTGTTTTTT. Complete variable domain (other parts from reference TRBV15 and TRBJ2-2): DAMVIQNPRYQVTQFGKPVTLSCSQTLNHNVMYWYQQKSSQAPKLLFHYYDKDFNNEADTPDNFQSRRPNTSFCFLDIRSPGLGDTAMYLCATSYPSGGGDTGELFFGEGSRLTVL.

This clone was found a few times. V usage is TRBV9 and J usage is TRBJ2-2; D may be TRBD1 (5 bases). The V end lost 1 base, the J end lost 6 bases, and 16 bases lay between the germline ends. The CDR3 spans 16 residues. The V gene's germline CDR1 is SGDLS and CDR2 YYNGEE. This CDR3 reads CASSVRGEGVSGELFF. CDR3 in DNA: TGTGCCAGCAGCGTAAGGGGTGAAGGGGTGTCCGGGGAGCTGTTTTTT. Supplemented by reference TRBV9 and TRBJ2-2, the full variable domain reads DSGVTQTPKHLITATGQRVTLRCSPRSGDLSVYWYQQSLDQGLQFLIQYYNGEERAKGNILERFSAQQFPDLHSELNLSSLELGDSALYFCASSVRGEGVSGELFFGEGSRLTVL.

The rearrangement links TRBV3-1 (or the pseudogene TRBV3-2) to TRBJ2-6; 8 bases line up with TRBD2. Germline CDR1 reads LGHDT; CDR2 reads YNNKEL (reference sequence). This CDR3 comprises 23 residues. The V gene end was trimmed by 0 bases and the J gene end by 0 bases; junction bases not matched to a gene: 19. The CDR3 bases are TGTGCCAGCAGCCAAGATGCCCCCCTACGTGTTAGCGGGACGTTCTCTGGGGCCAACGTCCTGACTTTC. Protein sequence: CASSQDAPLRVSGTFSGANVLTF.

V gene TRBV3-1 (or the pseudogene TRBV3-2) combines with J gene TRBJ2-6; D unclear. V was trimmed by 6 bases and J by 1 base, leaving 10 bases between them. Germline V gene lookup returns CDR1 LGHDT and CDR2 YNNKEL (reference sequence). The CDR3 runs 15 residues. The CDR3 region has the DNA TGTGCCAGCAGTCCGAGATTATCTGGGGCCAACGTCCTGACTTTC. Its translation: CASSPRLSGANVLTF.

In this sample, this clone turned up a few times. The chain carries TRBV5-5 and TRBJ1-5; D not resolved. The V end lost 2 bases, the J end lost 0 bases, and 6 bases lay between the germline ends. The CDR3 sequence is 14 residues long. Germline assignment: CDR1 SGHKS and CDR2 YYEKEE (reference sequence). The CDR3 DNA reads as TGTGCCAGCAGCTTACAGAGTAGCAATCAGCCCCAGCATTTT. It specifies CASSLQSSNQPQHF.

In its sample, this clone was seen a few times. The chain joins TRBV7-2 to TRBJ2-1, with TRBD2 identical over 7 bases. V trimming: 5 bases; J trimming: 4 bases; junction bases outside the gene matches: 2. Germline-derived CDR1 and CDR2 are SGHTA and FQGNSA. The length of the CDR3 is 13 residues. The CDR3 spells CASSERGYNEQFF. The CDR3 coding sequence is TGTGCCAGCAGCGAGCGGGGATACAATGAGCAGTTCTTC.

The genes are TRBV5-5 and TRBJ1-6; TRBD1 matches 10 bases. Germline CDR1 and CDR2: SGHKS and YYEKEE (reference sequence). The trim removed 4 bases at V and 14 bases at J, leaving 9 bases unmatched. The CDR3 runs to 14 residues. The CDR3: CASSLTGGVDSLHF. CDR3 nucleotide sequence: TGTGCCAGCAGCCTGACAGGGGGCGTCGATTCCCTCCACTTT.

This chain uses TRBV11-2 with TRBJ2-1, with TRBD2 matching over 8 bases. The CDR3 loop spans 19 amino acids. The germline V gene encodes CDR1 SGHAT and CDR2 FQNNGV. The V segment lost 6 bases and the J segment 7 bases; nucleotides outside the gene matches: 23. The CDR3 bases are TGTGCCAGCAGTTCATTTCCCGGGACTAGGGGGGGTACGTCGAATGAGCAGTTCTTC. Its translation: CASSSFPGTRGGTSNEQFF. Looking up the rest from reference TRBV11-2 and TRBJ2-1 gives the full variable domain: EAGVAQSPRYKIIEKRQSVAFWCNPISGHATLYWYQQILGQGPKLLIQFQNNGVVDDSQLPKDRFSAERLKGVDSTLKIQPAKLEDSAVYLCASSSFPGTRGGTSNEQFFGPGTRLTVL.

This chain links TRBV28 with TRBJ1-1; unclear D gene. Germline values: CDR1 MDHEN, CDR2 SYDVKM. This CDR3 region has 14 residues. With 6 bases removed from V and 10 bases from J, the gap between germline ends came to 21 bases. In DNA, the CDR3 is TGTGCCAGCAGCAACGTGAAGGCTTCTCGGGGAGCTTTCTTT. Its protein is CASSNVKASRGAFF.

The chain joins TRBV6-2 or TRBV6-3 to TRBJ1-5, with D possibly being TRBD1 (6 bases). Germline CDR1 reads MNHEY; CDR2 reads SVGEGT. The CDR3 has 16 residues. With 0 bases removed from V and 2 bases from J, the gap between germline ends came to 11 bases. CDR3 residues: CASSYSGGRRNQPQHF. The CDR3 nucleotides read TGTGCCAGCAGTTACTCTGGGGGCCGGCGCAATCAGCCCCAGCATTTT.

The chain uses TRBV5-1 and TRBJ1-6; D not resolved. Trimming left V 0 bases short and J 10 bases short, with 14 bases between. Germline V gene sequence: CDR1 SGHRS, CDR2 YFSETQ. CDR3 length equals 15 residues. CDR3 bases: TGCGCCAGCAGCTTGGCTTCCCCGTTACACTCACCCCTCCACTTT. Translating gives CASSLASPLHSPLHF.

This clone was seen just once. The chain recombines TRBV15 with TRBJ2-5; 8 positions match TRBD2. Germline lookup yields CDR1 LNHNV and CDR2 YYDKDF (reference sequence). The trim removed 3 bases at V and 4 bases at J, leaving 7 bases unmatched. This CDR3 comprises 15 residues. CDR3 in amino acids: CATSSRPSGRETQYF. The CDR3 DNA follows: TGTGCCACCAGCAGTCGTCCGAGCGGGAGAGAGACCCAGTACTTC.

The J gene is TRBJ2-2, the V gene TRBV9, with D hard to call. CDR3 length equals 15 residues. Germline V CDR1 and CDR2: SGDLS, YYNGEE. The germline V and J ends were trimmed by 3 bases and 1 base, with 10 bases remaining between them. The CDR3 sequence: CASSATSQNTGELFF. The DNA of the CDR3 is TGTGCCAGCAGCGCAACGAGCCAGAACACCGGGGAGCTGTTTTTT.

J is TRBJ2-7 and V is TRBV7-9; unclear D gene. Germline CDR1 and CDR2: SEHNR and FQNEAQ (reference sequence). The V and J ends lost 5 bases and 5 bases respectively, with 13 bases between them. The CDR3 is made up of 13 amino acids. CDR3: CASSVGPKHEQYF. The CDR3 DNA reads TGTGCCAGCAGCGTTGGGCCGAAGCACGAGCAGTACTTC.

The J gene is TRBJ1-1, the V gene TRBV14; 8 nucleotides line up with TRBD1. The CDR3 sequence is 20 residues long. The ends lost 5 bases at V and 1 base at J; junction bases unmatched: 21. CDR1 is SGHDN, CDR2 FVKESK, per germline. Written as DNA, the CDR3 is TGTGCCAGCAGCTATTTCCTTCGGGGCAGGGGGCGGGGCAAGAACACTGAAGCTTTCTTT. This translates into CASSYFLRGRGRGKNTEAFF.

The rearrangement joins TRBV19 to TRBJ1-1; 10 bases match TRBD1. This CDR3 is 16 amino acids long. Germline V CDR1 and CDR2: LNHDA, SQIVND (reference sequence). V lost 5 bases, J lost 1 base, and 7 bases stayed unmatched. CDR3 nucleotides: TGTGCCAGTAGTCCTCGGACAGGGGGGGAGAACACTGAAGCTTTCTTT. This gives the protein CASSPRTGGENTEAFF.

The chain employs TRBV4-3 and TRBJ2-1; maybe TRBD2 (6 bases). This CDR3 comprises 16 residues. V shed 0 bases and J shed 6 bases, with 15 bases lying between them. CDR1 LGHNA and CDR2 YSLEER come from the germline V gene. The CDR3 nucleotides are TGCGCCAGCAGCCAAGATTGGGGAGGACTATCCAATGAGCAGTTCTTC. This encodes CASSQDWGGLSNEQFF.

The V call is TRBV19, the J call TRBJ1-5; no firm D call. V lost 3 bases, J lost 6 bases, and 15 bases lay in between. The CDR3 runs 15 residues. Germline V gene data show CDR1 as LNHDA and CDR2 as SQIVND (reference sequence). In nucleotides, the CDR3 is TGTGCCAGTAGTATGGACCTTGGGGAGATTCAGCCCCAGCATTTT. This encodes CASSMDLGEIQPQHF.

The chain links TRBV7-2 to TRBJ2-7, with TRBD2 as a possible D gene (5 bases). Germline lookup yields CDR1 SGHTA and CDR2 FQGNSA. The V gene lost 2 bases and the J gene lost 2 bases, with 10 bases spanning the gap. The CDR3 has 14 residues. The CDR3 DNA follows: TGTGCCAGCAGCTTAAGGAGGTCCCCCTACGAGCAGTACTTC. Residues: CASSLRRSPYEQYF.

The chain combines TRBV7-6 with TRBJ2-7, with D possibly TRBD1 on 5 matching bases. Germline V lookup: CDR1 SGHVS, CDR2 FNYEAQ. This CDR3 is 14 amino acids long. Trimming cost V 5 bases and J 2 bases, with 13 bases left between them. The CDR3: CASSPKDIPYEQYF. The CDR3 DNA sequence: TGTGCCAGCAGCCCGAAGGACATACCCTACGAGCAGTACTTC.

The chain couples TRBV7-9 to TRBJ2-1; 8 bases fit TRBD1. Germline-derived CDR1 and CDR2 are SEHNR and FQNEAQ (reference sequence). V lost 4 bases to trimming and J lost 0 bases; unmatched junction nucleotides: 14. The CDR3 sequence is 19 residues long. CDR3 nucleotide sequence: TGTGCCAGCAGCTCAGGGACAGGTGGTCTAGGTGGCTCCTACAATGAGCAGTTCTTC. Translating gives CASSSGTGGLGGSYNEQFF.

V is TRBV21-1 and J is TRBJ1-1; TRBD1 reflects the table's D call only, with no check against the DNA. TRBV21-1 is reported as a pseudogene. The CDR3 runs to 12 residues. This chain's CDR3 is CATQNRATEAFF. The CDR3 nucleotides are TGTGCCACCCAAAACAGGGCCACTGAAGCTTTCTTT.

The chain links TRBV6-5 to TRBJ2-2; 7 positions agree with TRBD1. The trim removed 6 bases at V and 1 base at J, leaving 5 bases unmatched. Germline lookup yields CDR1 MNHEY and CDR2 SVGAGI. The length of the CDR3 is 15 residues. CDR3 loop: CASSDRTGNTGELFF. The CDR3 DNA reads TGTGCCAGCAGCGATAGGACAGGGAACACCGGGGAGCTGTTTTTT.

This clone showed up just once. J is TRBJ2-2 and V is TRBV7-3; 7 bases agree with TRBD1. Germline loops: CDR1 SGHTA, CDR2 FQGTGA. CDR3 length: 15 residues. Trimming cost V 3 bases and J 3 bases; bases outside gene matches: 4. The CDR3 nucleotides are TGTGCCAGCAGCTTTGAGGGGGCGGACACCGGGGAGCTGTTTTTT. Its protein is CASSFEGADTGELFF.